The 5 T cell receptor beta chains given below trace back to one sample, sequenced in a study of siplizumab effects on memory and regulatory T cells. Method: immunoSEQ multiplex PCR; TCRdb's copy keeps in-frame clones and lacks some. The data contain about 56,000 clones, around 97% of them seen just once; the ten biggest clones take up roughly 0.99%. The material sequenced was naive CD8+ T cells sorted from blood. The source of these receptors is a human donor in good health.

This chain uses TRBV9 with TRBJ2-7; TRBD1 or TRBD2 may be the D gene (5 bases each). The CDR3 has 15 residues. Trimming cost V 0 bases and J 7 bases, with 17 bases left between them. Germline V gene data show CDR1 as SGDLS and CDR2 as YYNGEE. This CDR3 reads CASSVVLGPSGEQYF. CDR3 in DNA: TGTGCCAGCAGCGTAGTGTTGGGACCATCGGGGGAGCAGTACTTC.

This sequence joins TRBV4-2 and TRBJ2-1; TRBD1 is a possible D gene (5 bases). CDR3 size: 15 residues. V was pared by 1 base and J by 1 base, with 8 bases between. Germline assignment: CDR1 LGHNA and CDR2 YNFKEQ. The CDR3 reads CASSQVQGSYNEQFF. The DNA of the CDR3 is TGTGCCAGCAGCCAAGTGCAGGGTTCCTACAATGAGCAGTTCTTC.

The chain uses TRBV9 and TRBJ2-7; the D is unclear. The CDR3 is 13 amino acids. The germline V and J ends were trimmed by 0 bases and 5 bases, with 9 bases remaining between them. CDR1 is SGDLS and CDR2 is YYNGEE in the germline V gene. CDR3 in amino acids: CASSVAAEDEQYF. The CDR3 bases are TGTGCCAGCAGCGTAGCTGCTGAGGACGAGCAGTACTTC. Drawing the rest from reference TRBV9 and TRBJ2-7, the complete variable domain is DSGVTQTPKHLITATGQRVTLRCSPRSGDLSVYWYQQSLDQGLQFLIQYYNGEERAKGNILERFSAQQFPDLHSELNLSSLELGDSALYFCASSVAAEDEQYFGPGTRLTVT.

The chain uses TRBV28 and TRBJ1-5; TRBD1 is a possible D gene (5 bases). The ends were cut back, 3 bases at V and 3 bases at J, with 15 bases in the middle. The CDR3 contains 16 residues. The germline CDR1 and CDR2 sequences are MDHEN and SYDVKM. CDR3 in DNA: TGTGCCAGCAGTTTCGTAAGGGGCGCCCCCAATCAGCCCCAGCATTTT. Amino acid sequence: CASSFVRGAPNQPQHF.

The rearrangement links TRBV30 to TRBJ1-2; possibly TRBD1 for D (6 bases). V was trimmed by 5 bases and J by 0 bases, leaving 16 bases between them. Germline-derived CDR1 and CDR2 are GTSNPN and SVGIG (reference sequence). The CDR3 runs 15 residues. In nucleotides, the CDR3 is TGTGCCTGGCTCAGGCGGGACACCGCTAACTATGGCTACACCTTC. This gives the protein CAWLRRDTANYGYTF.